The clone carrying this T cell receptor beta chain came up many times. The antigen is unknown. A single record per CDR3 protein comes from TCRdb applying MiXCR to the 5' RACE reads. Here the sample spans 350,000 or so distinct CDR3 sequences, around 10% being singletons. The entry originates in a study of CD8 T cells in ankylosing spondylitis. Findings and caveats of the study: Researchers reportedly found disease-linked clones significantly enriched in matched ankylosing spondylitis synovial fluid.

Germline V CDR1 and CDR2: ENHRY, SYGVKD. Trimming took off 4 bases at V and 4 bases at J, with 16 bases between the two ends. CDR3 length: 15 residues. V gene TRBV10-3 combines with J gene TRBJ1-2; D not certain. The clonotype comes from a female donor with ankylosing spondylitis or in good health (not recorded which). Input material: blood, either unsorted or a sorted T cell fraction (not recorded which). As DNA, the CDR3 is TGTGCCATCAGTGGGGCCCCGTCTCTACTCTATGGCTACACCTTC. This codes for CAISGAPSLLYGYTF.